The 4 T cell receptor beta chains listed next were all sequenced from one sample in a study of T-cell memory formation after mild COVID-19. One entry per CDR3 protein results from TCRdb running MiXCR on the 5' RACE reads. The data hold 450,000 to 650,000 distinct CDR3 sequences, with roughly 20% observed a single time. The sample comprised PBMCs or a T cell subset sorted from them (not recorded which). The receptors here all came from an adult woman who had mild COVID-19 (a few samples of this study predate the infection). Cell type and time point are not known.

This clonotype came up many times. This chain links TRBV6-5 with TRBJ2-2; weak D call: TRBD1 (5 bases). The V gene's germline CDR1 is MNHEY and CDR2 SVGAGI. V lost 5 bases and J lost 1, with 8 bases in between. This CDR3 has 14 residues. CDR3 nucleotide sequence: TGTGCCAGCAGTGAAGGACAGAACACCGGGGAGCTGTTTTTT. Translation gives CASSEGQNTGELFF.

This clonotype was observed at least ten times. The chain uses TRBV11-2 and TRBJ2-5; 13 bases are a match to TRBD2. The ends lost 5 bases at V and 5 bases at J; junction bases unmatched: 2. CDR1 is SGHAT and CDR2 is FQNNGV in the germline V gene. CDR3 length: 14 residues. The DNA for the CDR3 is TGTGCCAGCAGCCTGACTAGCGGGAGGGAGACCCAGTACTTC. Protein product: CASSLTSGRETQYF.

In this sample, this clonotype turned up many times. This chain links TRBV5-1 with TRBJ2-7; 9 positions match TRBD2. The CDR3 spans 14 residues. Germline values: CDR1 SGHRS, CDR2 YFSETQ. V trimming: 3 bases; J trimming: 4 bases; junction bases outside the gene matches: 5. The DNA of the CDR3 is TGCGCCAGCAGCTCCAGCGGGGGGATTTACGAGCAGTACTTC. Its protein is CASSSSGGIYEQYF.

For the CDR3, the DNA is TGTGCCAGTAGTGCCGGGACAGGGGCTAGCTCCTACGAGCAGTACTTC. It encodes CASSAGTGASSYEQYF. This rearrangement joins TRBV19 to TRBJ2-7; 10 positions agree with TRBD1. The CDR3 consists of 16 residues. V lost 5 bases and J lost 0; bases outside the gene matches: 7. Looked up from germline, CDR1 is LNHDA and CDR2 is SQIVND (reference sequence).